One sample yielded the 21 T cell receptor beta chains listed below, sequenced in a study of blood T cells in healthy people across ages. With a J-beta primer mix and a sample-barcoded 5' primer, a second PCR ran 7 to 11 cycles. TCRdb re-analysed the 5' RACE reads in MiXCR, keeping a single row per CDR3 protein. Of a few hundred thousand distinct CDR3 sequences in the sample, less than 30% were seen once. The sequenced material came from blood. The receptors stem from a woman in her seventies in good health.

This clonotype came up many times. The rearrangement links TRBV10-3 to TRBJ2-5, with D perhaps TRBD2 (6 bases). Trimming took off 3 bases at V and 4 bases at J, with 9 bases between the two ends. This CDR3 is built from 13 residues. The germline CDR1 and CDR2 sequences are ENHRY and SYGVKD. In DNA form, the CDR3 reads TGTGCCATCAGTGATGGAGCGGGAGAGACCCAGTACTTC. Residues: CAISDGAGETQYF.

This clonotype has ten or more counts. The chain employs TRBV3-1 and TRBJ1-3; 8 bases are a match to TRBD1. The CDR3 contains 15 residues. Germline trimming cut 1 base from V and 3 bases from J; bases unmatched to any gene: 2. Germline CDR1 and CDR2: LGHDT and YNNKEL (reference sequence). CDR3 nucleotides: TGTGCCAGCAGCCAAGGACAGGGGTTTGGAAACACCATATATTTT. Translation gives CASSQGQGFGNTIYF. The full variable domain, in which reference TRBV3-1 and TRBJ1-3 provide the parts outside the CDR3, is DTAVSQTPKYLVTQMGNDKSIKCEQNLGHDTMYWYKQDSKKFLKIMFSYNNKELIINETVPNRFSPKSPDKAHLNLHINSLELGDSAVYFCASSQGQGFGNTIYFGEGSWLTVV.

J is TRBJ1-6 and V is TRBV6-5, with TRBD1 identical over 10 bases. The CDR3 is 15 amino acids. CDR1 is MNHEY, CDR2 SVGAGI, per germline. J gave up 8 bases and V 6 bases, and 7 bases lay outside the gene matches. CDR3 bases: TGTGCCAGCAGCAGACAGGGGGCGCGGGATTCACCCCTCCACTTT. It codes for CASSRQGARDSPLHF.

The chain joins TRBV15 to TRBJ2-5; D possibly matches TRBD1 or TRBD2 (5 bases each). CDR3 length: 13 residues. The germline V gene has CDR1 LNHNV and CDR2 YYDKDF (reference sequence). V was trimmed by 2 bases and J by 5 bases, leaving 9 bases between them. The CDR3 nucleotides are TGTGCCACCAGCAGAAGGGACGCGGAGACCCAGTACTTC. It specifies CATSRRDAETQYF.

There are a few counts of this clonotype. CDR3 DNA sequence: TGTGCCAGCAGTTTATCAGGACTCTCCCAAGAGACCCAGTACTTC. Amino acid sequence: CASSLSGLSQETQYF. The V and J genes are TRBV28 and TRBJ2-5, with D possibly being TRBD2 (5 bases). There are 15 residues in the CDR3. Germline V lookup: CDR1 MDHEN, CDR2 SYDVKM. V dropped 1 base and J dropped 1 base, with 10 bases sitting between them.

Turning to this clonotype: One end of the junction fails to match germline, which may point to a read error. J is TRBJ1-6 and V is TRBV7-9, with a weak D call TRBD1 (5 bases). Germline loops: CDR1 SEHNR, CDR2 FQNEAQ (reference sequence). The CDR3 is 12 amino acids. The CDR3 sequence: CASGHNTSPLHF. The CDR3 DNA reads TGCGCCAGTGGACACAACACTTCACCCCTCCACTTT.

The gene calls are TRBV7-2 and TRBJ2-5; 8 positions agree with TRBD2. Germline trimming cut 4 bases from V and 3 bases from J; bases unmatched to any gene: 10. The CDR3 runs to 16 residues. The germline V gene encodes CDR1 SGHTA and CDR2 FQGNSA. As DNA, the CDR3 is TGTGCCAGCAGCTCCACGTATCGAGCGGGGGAAGAGACCCAGTACTTC. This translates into CASSSTYRAGEETQYF.

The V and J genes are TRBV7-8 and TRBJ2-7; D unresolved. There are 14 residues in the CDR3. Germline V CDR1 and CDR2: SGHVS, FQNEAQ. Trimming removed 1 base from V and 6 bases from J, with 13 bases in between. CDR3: CASSLVWGSGEQYF. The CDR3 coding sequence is TGTGCCAGCAGCTTAGTTTGGGGTTCGGGCGAGCAGTACTTC.

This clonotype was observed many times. CDR3 protein: CASSTPGTPSQYF. The DNA for the CDR3 is TGTGCCAGCAGCACCCCCGGGACCCCGTCGCAGTATTTT. V and J are TRBV11-1 and TRBJ2-3; D possibly matches TRBD1 or TRBD2 (5 bases each). The CDR3 covers 13 residues. Germline V lookup: CDR1 SGHAT, CDR2 FQDESV (reference sequence). Trimming stripped 5 bases from V and 10 bases from J, with 16 bases between.

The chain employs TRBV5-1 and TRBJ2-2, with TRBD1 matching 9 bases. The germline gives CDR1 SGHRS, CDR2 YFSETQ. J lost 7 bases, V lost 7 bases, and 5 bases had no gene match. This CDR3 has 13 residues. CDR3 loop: CASRTGEGGELFF. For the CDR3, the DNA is TGCGCCAGCCGGACAGGGGAAGGCGGGGAGCTGTTTTTT.

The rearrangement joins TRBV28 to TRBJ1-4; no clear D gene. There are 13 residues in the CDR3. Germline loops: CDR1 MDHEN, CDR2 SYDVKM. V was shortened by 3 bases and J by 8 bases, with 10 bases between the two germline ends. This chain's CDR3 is CASSLVRGEKLFF. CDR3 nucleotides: TGTGCCAGCAGTTTGGTTAGAGGGGAAAAACTGTTTTTT. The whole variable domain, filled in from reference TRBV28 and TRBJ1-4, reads DVKVTQSSRYLVKRTGEKVFLECVQDMDHENMFWYRQDPGLGLRLIYFSYDVKMKEKGDIPEGYSVSREKKERFSLILESASTNQTSMYLCASSLVRGEKLFFGSGTQLSVL.

CDR3 sequence reads: CASSWLGVNTEAFF. The CDR3 region has the DNA TGTGCCAGCAGCTGGCTCGGGGTGAACACTGAAGCTTTCTTT. The chain carries TRBV5-6 and TRBJ1-1; no clear D. V lost 3 bases and J 0 bases, leaving 9 bases between the germline ends. Germline assignment: CDR1 SGHDT and CDR2 YYEEEE. CDR3 length: 14 residues.

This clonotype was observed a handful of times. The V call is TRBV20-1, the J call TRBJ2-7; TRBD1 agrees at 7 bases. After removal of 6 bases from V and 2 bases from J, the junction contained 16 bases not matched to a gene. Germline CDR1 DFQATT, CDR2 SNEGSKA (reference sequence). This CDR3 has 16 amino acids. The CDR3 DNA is TGCAGTGCCGATTCAGGGGGTGGCTACGGTACCTACGAGCAGTACTTC. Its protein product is CSADSGGGYGTYEQYF.

This CDR3 is CASSQGGPWGGSTEAFF. The CDR3 DNA follows: TGTGCCAGCAGCCAAGGGGGTCCTTGGGGGGGAAGCACTGAAGCTTTCTTT. The chain uses TRBV3-1 and TRBJ1-1, with a tentative D call TRBD1 (5 bases). V was shortened by 1 base and J by 4 bases, with 19 bases between the two germline ends. The germline V gene encodes CDR1 LGHDT and CDR2 YNNKEL (reference sequence). The CDR3 extends over 17 amino acids. Variable domain in full (rest from reference TRBV3-1 and TRBJ1-1): DTAVSQTPKYLVTQMGNDKSIKCEQNLGHDTMYWYKQDSKKFLKIMFSYNNKELIINETVPNRFSPKSPDKAHLNLHINSLELGDSAVYFCASSQGGPWGGSTEAFFGQGTRLTVV.

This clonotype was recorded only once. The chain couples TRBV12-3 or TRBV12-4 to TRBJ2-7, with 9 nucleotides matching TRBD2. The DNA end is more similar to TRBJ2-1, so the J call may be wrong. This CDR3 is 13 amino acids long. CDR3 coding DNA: TGTGCCAGCACCTCTAGCGGGGCCAATGAGCAGTTCTTC. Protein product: CASTSSGANEQFF.

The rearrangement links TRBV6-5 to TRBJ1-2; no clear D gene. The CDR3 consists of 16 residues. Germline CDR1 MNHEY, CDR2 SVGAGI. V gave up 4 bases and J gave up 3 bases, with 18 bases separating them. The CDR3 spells CASSSTLGSGDYGYTF. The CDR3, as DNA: TGTGCCAGCAGTTCGACCCTAGGTTCCGGGGACTATGGCTACACCTTC.

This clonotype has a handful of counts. The CDR3 loop reads CASSFRGATDTQYF. The DNA of the CDR3 is TGTGCCAGCAGCTTTCGAGGAGCCACAGATACGCAGTATTTT. The chain is built from TRBV7-3 and TRBJ2-3; D is unresolved. Trimming cost V 3 bases and J 2 bases, with 9 bases left between them. This CDR3 has 14 residues. Germline V lookup: CDR1 SGHTA, CDR2 FQGTGA. Based on the CDR3 plus reference TRBV7-3 and TRBJ2-3, the full variable domain is GAGVSQTPSNKVTEKGKYVELRCDPISGHTALYWYRQSLGQGPEFLIYFQGTGAADDSGLPNDRFFAVRPEGSVSTLKIQRTERGDSAVYLCASSFRGATDTQYFGPGTRLTVL.

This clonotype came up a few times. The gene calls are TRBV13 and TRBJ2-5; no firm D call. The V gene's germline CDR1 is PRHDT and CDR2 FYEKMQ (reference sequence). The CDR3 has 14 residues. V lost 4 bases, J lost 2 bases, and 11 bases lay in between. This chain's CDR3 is CASSSNLGQETQYF. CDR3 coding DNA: TGTGCCAGCAGCTCAAATCTAGGACAAGAGACCCAGTACTTC.

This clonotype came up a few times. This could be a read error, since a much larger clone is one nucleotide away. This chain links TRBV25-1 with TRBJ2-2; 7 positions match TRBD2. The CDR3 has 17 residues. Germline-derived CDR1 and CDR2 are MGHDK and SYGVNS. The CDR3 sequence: CANSERKAGVAAGELFF. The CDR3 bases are TGTGCCAACAGTGAAAGGAAGGCGGGAGTGGCGGCCGGGGAGCTGTTTTTT.

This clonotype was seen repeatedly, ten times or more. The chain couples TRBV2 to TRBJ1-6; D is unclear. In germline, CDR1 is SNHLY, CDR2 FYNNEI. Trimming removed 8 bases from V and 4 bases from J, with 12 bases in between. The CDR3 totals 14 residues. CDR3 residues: CASRGPEYNSPLHF. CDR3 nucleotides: TGTGCCAGCCGTGGGCCTGAATATAATTCACCCCTCCACTTT.

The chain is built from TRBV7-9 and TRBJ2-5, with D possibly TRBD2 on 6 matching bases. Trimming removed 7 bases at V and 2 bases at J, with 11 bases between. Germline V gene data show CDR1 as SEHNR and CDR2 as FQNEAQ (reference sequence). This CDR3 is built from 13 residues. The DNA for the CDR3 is TGTGCCAGCACGGGGGAGTCACAAGAGACCCAGTACTTC. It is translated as CASTGESQETQYF.